The 27 T cell receptor beta chains listed next were all sequenced from one sample in a study of T cell responses to AZD1222 COVID-19 vaccine. Sequenced by immunoSEQ multiplex PCR; TCRdb stores in-frame clones only, minus some. The profile shows some 140,000 clones, around 90% of them singletons. This sample comprised peripheral blood, obtained on day 0 of AZD1222 vaccination. Receptors originate from an adult in good health.

The chain uses TRBV10-2 and TRBJ1-1, with D unclear. The V and J ends lost 0 bases and 3 bases respectively, with 5 bases between them. The CDR3 sequence is 13 residues long. CDR1 is WSHSY, CDR2 SAAADI, per germline. The CDR3 bases are TGCGCCAGCAGTGAGTCGGAGTACACTGAAGCTTTCTTT. This encodes CASSESEYTEAFF.

The chain carries TRBV6-5 and TRBJ1-2; TRBD1 agrees at 9 bases. The germline gives CDR1 MNHEY, CDR2 SVGAGI. The CDR3 spans 15 residues. J was trimmed by 8 bases and V by 6 bases; bases with no gene match: 13. CDR3 amino acids: CASSPTTGGVEGYTF. The CDR3 region has the DNA TGTGCCAGCAGCCCGACGACAGGGGGAGTAGAGGGCTACACCTTC.

The chain's CDR3 is CASSSTDYEQYF. DNA of the CDR3: TGTGCCAGCAGTTCGACAGACTACGAGCAGTACTTC. The gene calls are TRBV13 and TRBJ2-7, with D maybe TRBD1 (5 bases). CDR1 PRHDT and CDR2 FYEKMQ come from the germline V gene (reference sequence). V lost 6 bases, J lost 3 bases, and 9 bases lay in between. There are 12 residues in the CDR3.

The chain joins TRBV28 to TRBJ1-1; unclear D gene. V was pared by 7 bases and J by 2 bases, with 17 bases between. The CDR3 extends over 15 amino acids. Germline CDR1 is MDHEN and CDR2 is SYDVKM. CDR3 DNA: TGTGCCAGCATAGGGTGGGCAAGTACAAACACTGAAGCTTTCTTT. Amino acid sequence: CASIGWASTNTEAFF.

The rearrangement joins TRBV11-3 to TRBJ2-3, with D unresolved. Germline lookup yields CDR1 SGHNT and CDR2 YENEEA. The V end was cut by 3 bases, the J end by 0 bases, with 7 bases between. CDR3 length: 14 residues. Here the CDR3 reads CASSFRSSTDTQYF. The CDR3 bases are TGTGCCAGCAGCTTTAGGTCTAGCACAGATACGCAGTATTTT.

The gene calls are TRBV5-6 and TRBJ2-7; a weak D match, TRBD2 (6 bases). The CDR3 is made up of 14 amino acids. From germline, CDR1 is SGHDT and CDR2 YYEEEE. V was shortened by 3 bases and J by 0 bases, with 10 bases between the two germline ends. Here the CDR3 DNA reads TGTGCCAGCAGCTACGGGACTGACTCCTACGAGCAGTACTTC. This encodes CASSYGTDSYEQYF.

This sequence joins TRBV13 and TRBJ2-7; possible D gene TRBD1, 5 bases. This CDR3 region has 16 residues. The V gene's germline CDR1 is PRHDT and CDR2 FYEKMQ (reference sequence). Trimming left V 5 bases short and J 6 bases short, with 23 bases between. The CDR3 DNA follows: TGTGCCAGCAGCCCCCCGTCGCCCTTCGAGACAGTCGAGCAGTACTTC. This encodes CASSPPSPFETVEQYF.

The J gene is TRBJ2-3, the V gene TRBV2; D might be TRBD1 (6 bases). The CDR3 contains 14 residues. Germline loops: CDR1 SNHLY, CDR2 FYNNEI. Trimming left V 5 bases short and J 0 bases short, with 9 bases between. This chain's CDR3 is CASSHRDSTDTQYF. The CDR3 bases are TGTGCCAGCAGTCACAGGGATAGCACAGATACGCAGTATTTT.

This chain joins TRBV28 and TRBJ1-1, with D hard to call. In germline, CDR1 is MDHEN, CDR2 SYDVKM. With 5 bases removed from V and 4 bases from J, the gap between germline ends came to 17 bases. The CDR3 runs 15 residues. The CDR3 spells CASSDPGVWSTEAFF. CDR3 coding DNA: TGTGCCAGCAGTGATCCGGGCGTTTGGAGCACTGAAGCTTTCTTT. Variable domain in full (rest from reference TRBV28 and TRBJ1-1): DVKVTQSSRYLVKRTGEKVFLECVQDMDHENMFWYRQDPGLGLRLIYFSYDVKMKEKGDIPEGYSVSREKKERFSLILESASTNQTSMYLCASSDPGVWSTEAFFGQGTRLTVV.

This clone was counted once. V gene TRBV2 combines with J gene TRBJ1-6; 7 bases are shared with TRBD1. CDR3 length equals 15 residues. In germline, CDR1 is SNHLY, CDR2 FYNNEI. V lost 7 bases, J lost 1 base, and 4 bases stayed unmatched. The CDR3 sequence is CASTQQGSYNSPLHF. The CDR3 DNA sequence: TGTGCCAGCACTCAACAGGGGTCCTATAATTCACCCCTCCACTTT.

This chain joins TRBV6-5 and TRBJ1-2; maybe TRBD1 (5 bases). Trimming left V 6 bases short and J 4 bases short, with 12 bases between. Germline CDR1 reads MNHEY; CDR2 reads SVGAGI. The CDR3 sequence is 13 residues long. CDR3 region: CASRNQGVYGYTF. The DNA for the CDR3 is TGTGCCAGCAGGAATCAGGGAGTCTATGGCTACACCTTC.

The chain carries TRBV7-8 and TRBJ2-7; D call uncertain. This CDR3 is built from 12 residues. Germline-derived CDR1 and CDR2 are SGHVS and FQNEAQ. Trimming took 5 bases from V and 0 from J, leaving 5 bases between them. DNA of the CDR3: TGTGCCAGCAGCCCACCCTCCTACGAGCAGTACTTC. Translation gives CASSPPSYEQYF.

This chain connects TRBV5-1 to TRBJ2-1, with TRBD2 matching over 14 bases. The V and J ends lost 4 bases and 7 bases, in that order; junction bases with no gene match: 7. CDR1 and CDR2 (germline): SGHRS, YFSETQ. The CDR3 is 16 residues long. In DNA form, the CDR3 reads TGCGCCAGCAGCCCCGGGACTAGCGGGAGAGTGAATGAGCAGTTCTTC. It yields the protein CASSPGTSGRVNEQFF.

V is TRBV5-1 and J is TRBJ1-6, with TRBD1 matching 10 bases. The junction had 16 bases not matched to a gene; V was cut back by 4 bases and J by 6 bases. The CDR3 is 19 residues long. Germline-derived CDR1 and CDR2 are SGHRS and YFSETQ. DNA for the CDR3: TGCGCCAGCAGCCGCAGGGGACAGGGGCTTACAGGGCCTAATTCACCCCTCCACTTT. Amino acid sequence: CASSRRGQGLTGPNSPLHF.

The genes are TRBV5-6 and TRBJ1-5, with unresolved D. Looked up from germline, CDR1 is SGHDT and CDR2 is YYEEEE. The CDR3 is 17 amino acids. V was trimmed by 3 bases and J by 0 bases, leaving 16 bases between them. DNA of the CDR3: TGTGCCAGCAGCTCCCTCGGCACCGACTATAGCAATCAGCCCCAGCATTTT. This sequence encodes CASSSLGTDYSNQPQHF.

The chain joins TRBV11-1 to TRBJ2-5, with D uncertain. The germline V gene has CDR1 SGHAT and CDR2 FQDESV (reference sequence). V was cut by 5 bases and J by 4 bases, with 14 bases left in between. The CDR3 sequence is 14 residues long. The CDR3 region has the DNA TGTGCCAGCAGCAAAGCGTACACGGGAGAGACCCAGTACTTC. The encoded protein is CASSKAYTGETQYF.

The chain carries TRBV3-1 (or the pseudogene TRBV3-2) and TRBJ2-1; D is unclear. The V and J ends lost 3 bases and 1 base respectively, with 7 bases between them. From germline, CDR1 is LGHDT and CDR2 YNNKEL (reference sequence). This CDR3 has 14 residues. The CDR3 DNA reads as TGTGCCAGCAGCCATCCAACGTCCTACAATGAGCAGTTCTTC. This encodes CASSHPTSYNEQFF.

The J gene is TRBJ2-1, the V gene TRBV6-4; D might be TRBD2 (6 bases). Germline-derived CDR1 and CDR2 are MRHNA and SNTAGT. V lost 1 base and J 7 bases, leaving 8 bases between the germline ends. The CDR3 runs to 13 residues. The CDR3 DNA sequence: TGTGCCAGCAGTGACTTCGGGGGAAATGAGCAGTTCTTC. It is translated as CASSDFGGNEQFF.

The chain uses TRBV6-5 and TRBJ1-2; possibly TRBD1 for D (5 bases). Looked up from germline, CDR1 is MNHEY and CDR2 is SVGAGI. V was trimmed by 2 bases and J by 8 bases, leaving 12 bases between them. The CDR3 runs 13 residues. The CDR3 sequence: CASSYTLGEGYTF. As DNA, the CDR3 is TGTGCCAGCAGTTACACTTTGGGGGAGGGCTACACCTTC.

This chain connects TRBV11-2 to TRBJ1-6; D gene unclear. This CDR3 has 13 residues. Trimming took off 5 bases at V and 14 bases at J, with 16 bases between the two ends. Germline V gives CDR1 SGHAT, CDR2 FQNNGV. CDR3 DNA: TGTGCCAGCAGCCCAGGATGGTCCGAGACCCTCCACTTT. Amino acids: CASSPGWSETLHF.

The chain has TRBV2 and TRBJ2-3; TRBD1 matches at 7 bases. Germline values: CDR1 SNHLY, CDR2 FYNNEI. Trimming took 7 bases from V and 5 from J; bases not matched to a gene: 12. The CDR3 has 15 amino acids. CDR3 amino acids: CASKAQTGYIDTQYF. CDR3 DNA sequence: TGTGCCAGCAAGGCCCAGACAGGGTATATAGATACGCAGTATTTT. The full variable domain, its missing parts supplied by reference TRBV2 and TRBJ2-3, is EPEVTQTPSHQVTQMGQEVILRCVPISNHLYFYWYRQILGQKVEFLVSFYNNEISEKSEIFDDQFSVERPDGSNFTLKIRSTKLEDSAMYFCASKAQTGYIDTQYFGPGTRLTVL.

V and J are TRBV10-3 and TRBJ2-7, with 9 bases fitting TRBD1. CDR1 and CDR2 from the germline V gene are ENHRY and SYGVKD. The CDR3 length is 19 residues. Losses at the gene ends were 2 bases for V and 0 bases for J; bases not matched to a gene: 14. The CDR3 coding sequence is TGTGCCATCAGTGAGCCGACAGGGGGAAGACAGGGGATCTCCTACGAGCAGTACTTC. It is translated as CAISEPTGGRQGISYEQYF.

The chain couples TRBV11-2 to TRBJ1-1; D is unresolved. Trimming pared 2 bases from V and 1 base from J, leaving 5 bases between. The germline gives CDR1 SGHAT, CDR2 FQNNGV. This CDR3 comprises 13 residues. The CDR3 DNA is TGTGCCAGCAGCTTAATATCGAACACTGAAGCTTTCTTT. It specifies CASSLISNTEAFF.

This chain links TRBV30 with TRBJ2-5; possible D gene TRBD2, 5 bases. Germline V gene lookup returns CDR1 GTSNPN and CDR2 SVGIG (reference sequence). The CDR3 totals 12 residues. Trimming pared 0 bases from V and 9 bases from J, leaving 11 bases between. The CDR3 DNA is TGTGCCTGGAGTGTCGACTACGCAGCCCAGTACTTC. Translation: CAWSVDYAAQYF. Drawing the rest from reference TRBV30 and TRBJ2-5, the complete variable domain is SQTIHQWPATLVQPVGSPLSLECTVEGTSNPNLYWYRQAAGRGLQLLFYSVGIGQISSEVPQNLSASRPQDRQFILSSKKLLLSDSGFYLCAWSVDYAAQYFGPGTRLLVL.

The chain carries TRBV6-1 and TRBJ2-7, with no clear D. Germline CDR1 reads MNHNS; CDR2 reads SASEGT. V was pared by 2 bases and J by 0 bases, with 14 bases between. This CDR3 region has 16 residues. The CDR3 region has the DNA TGTGCCAGCAGTGAACTGGTGGGAAAGAGCTCCTACGAGCAGTACTTC. Its protein product is CASSELVGKSSYEQYF.

The rearrangement joins TRBV7-9 to TRBJ1-2; no clear D gene. Trimming cost V 1 base and J 0 bases, with 9 bases left between them. The CDR3 contains 15 residues. Germline CDR1 reads SEHNR; CDR2 reads FQNEAQ (reference sequence). For the CDR3, the DNA is TGTGCCAGCAGCTTAGGTCGAGGTCCTAACTATGGCTACACCTTC. Residues: CASSLGRGPNYGYTF.

This rearrangement joins TRBV19 to TRBJ2-1, with D perhaps matching TRBD1 (5 bases). Germline values: CDR1 LNHDA, CDR2 SQIVND (reference sequence). The ends were cut back, 4 bases at V and 6 bases at J, with 22 bases in the middle. The CDR3 length is 17 residues. In DNA form, the CDR3 reads TGTGCCAGTAGTACTAATACAGGACCACCTTCAGGCAATGAGCAGTTCTTC. This codes for CASSTNTGPPSGNEQFF.